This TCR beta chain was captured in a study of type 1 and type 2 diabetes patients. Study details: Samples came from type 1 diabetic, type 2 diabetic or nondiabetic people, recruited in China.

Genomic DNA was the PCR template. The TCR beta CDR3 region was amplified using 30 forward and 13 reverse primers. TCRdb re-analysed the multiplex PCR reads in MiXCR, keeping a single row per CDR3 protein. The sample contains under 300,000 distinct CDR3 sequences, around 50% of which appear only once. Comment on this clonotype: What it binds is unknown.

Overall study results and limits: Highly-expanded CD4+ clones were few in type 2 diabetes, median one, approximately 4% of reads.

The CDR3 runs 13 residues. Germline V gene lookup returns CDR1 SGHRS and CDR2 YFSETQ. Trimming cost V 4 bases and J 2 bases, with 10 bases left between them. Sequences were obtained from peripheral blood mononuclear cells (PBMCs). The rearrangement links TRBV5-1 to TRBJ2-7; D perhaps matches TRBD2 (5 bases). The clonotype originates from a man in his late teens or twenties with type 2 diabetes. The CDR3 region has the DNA TGCGCCAGCAGCATTCGGGGAGCCTACGAGCAGTACTTC. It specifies CASSIRGAYEQYF. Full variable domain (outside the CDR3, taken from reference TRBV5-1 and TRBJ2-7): KAGVTQTPRYLIKTRGQQVTLSCSPISGHRSVSWYQQTPGQGLQFLFEYFSETQRNKGNFPGRFSGRQFSNSRSEMNVSTLELGDSALYLCASSIRGAYEQYFGPGTRLTVT.